This T cell receptor (beta chain) originates from a study of blood T cell repertoires in COVID-19. Per the original methods: Estimation of nucleated cell counts was performed using reference gene primer amplification. Data came from immunoSEQ multiplex PCR; TCRdb stores just in-frame clones and leaves some out. Clone size and the V and J calls come from that table; the DNA yielded D and trimming. The profile covers about 280,000 clones, with 85% to 90% appearing a single time and 1.7% taken by the ten largest. This clone occurred once. The CDR3 runs to 14 residues. The germline V gene has CDR1 MNHEY and CDR2 SMNVEV (reference sequence). Trimming took 7 bases from V and 5 from J; bases not matched to a gene: 10.

The source is a young woman with acute COVID-19. This chain uses TRBV27 with TRBJ1-1; 7 positions agree with TRBD1. Material: PBMCs or T cells enriched from blood (not recorded which). The CDR3: CASTRDRAGTEAFF. CDR3 DNA: TGTGCCAGCACCAGAGACAGGGCAGGGACTGAAGCTTTCTTT.